Following are 17 T cell receptor beta chains from one sample sequenced in a study of cytomegalovirus exposure and HLA in healthy donors. The PCR made use of 60 Vbeta and 13 Jbeta primers. Sequencing used immunoSEQ multiplex PCR; TCRdb keeps in-frame clones, though not all of them. Of about 92,000 clones in the sample, 84% were seen once. Input material: PBMCs. The origin of the receptors is a woman between 18 and 30 years old in good health and CMV-seropositive.

This clone has only a few counts. The J gene is TRBJ2-1, the V gene TRBV6-6; no firm D call. V gave up 8 bases and J gave up 8 bases, with 13 bases separating them. Per the germline V gene, CDR1 is MNHNY and CDR2 is SVGAGI (reference sequence). The CDR3 sequence is 12 residues long. The CDR3: CASSGPADEQFF. The CDR3 DNA is TGTGCCAGCTCTGGCCCCGCAGATGAGCAGTTCTTC.

This chain joins TRBV27 and TRBJ2-7, with TRBD2 matching over 7 bases. The CDR3 runs to 11 residues. V lost 9 bases, J lost 3 bases, and 2 bases stayed unmatched. The germline CDR1 and CDR2 sequences are MNHEY and SMNVEV (reference sequence). The CDR3 protein is CARRGFYEQYF. The CDR3, as DNA: TGTGCCAGGCGGGGGTTCTACGAGCAGTACTTC.

This clone showed up just once. The chain links TRBV7-2 to TRBJ1-1; 7 bases align to TRBD1. The germline gives CDR1 SGHTA, CDR2 FQGNSA. V dropped 4 bases and J dropped 0; count of bases not matched to a gene: 11. CDR3 length: 17 residues. For the CDR3, the DNA is TGTGCCAGCAGCTCCGCTAGGGGACAGTCTATGAACACTGAAGCTTTCTTT. Translated: CASSSARGQSMNTEAFF.

The CDR3 nucleotides are TGTGCCAGCAGCCAAGATCGAGGTGGTAAACTGTTTTTT. This sequence encodes CASSQDRGGKLFF. V is TRBV14 and J is TRBJ1-4; D remains ambiguous. Looked up from germline, CDR1 is SGHDN and CDR2 is FVKESK. This CDR3 is built from 13 residues. Deletions cut 0 bases from V and 11 bases from J, with 10 bases between.

This chain connects TRBV5-1 to TRBJ1-2, with TRBD1 as a possible D gene (5 bases). The CDR3 consists of 16 residues. V was pared by 8 bases and J by 0 bases, with 20 bases between. CDR1 and CDR2 from the germline V gene are SGHRS and YFSETQ. This CDR3 is CARRDTDKPTNYGYTF. The CDR3 DNA sequence: TGCGCCAGACGAGACACGGACAAACCCACTAACTATGGCTACACCTTC.

CDR3 DNA sequence: TGTGCCAGCAGTGTAGTAGCGGGGGGGTCGGAAGAGACCCAGTACTTC. It is translated as CASSVVAGGSEETQYF. This rearrangement joins TRBV6-1 to TRBJ2-5; 11 bases agree with TRBD2. The CDR3 is 16 amino acids. Germline CDR1 MNHNS, CDR2 SASEGT. V lost 4 bases, J lost 3 bases, and 7 bases stayed unmatched.

J is TRBJ1-2 and V is TRBV2; possibly TRBD1 for D (6 bases). This CDR3 is 13 amino acids long. V was trimmed by 6 bases and J by 3 bases, leaving 11 bases between them. CDR1 and CDR2 from the germline V gene are SNHLY and FYNNEI. CDR3 in amino acids: CASRGGGDYGYTF. The CDR3 region has the DNA TGTGCCAGCAGGGGAGGGGGTGACTATGGCTACACCTTC.

The chain couples TRBV5-6 to TRBJ2-7; D call uncertain. The V end lost 5 bases, the J end lost 0 bases, and 9 bases lay between the germline ends. CDR1 SGHDT and CDR2 YYEEEE come from the germline V gene. This CDR3 is built from 13 residues. This CDR3 is CASRRYSSYEQYF. The CDR3 bases are TGTGCCAGCAGACGATATAGCTCCTACGAGCAGTACTTC. The full variable domain, with the rest looked up from reference TRBV5-6 and TRBJ2-7, is DAGVTQSPTHLIKTRGQQVTLRCSPKSGHDTVSWYQQALGQGPQFIFQYYEEEERQRGNFPDRFSGHQFPNYSSELNVNALLLGDSALYLCASRRYSSYEQYFGPGTRLTVT.

This chain links TRBV6-1 with TRBJ2-1; the match to TRBD2 covers 7 bases. The junction had 3 bases not matched to a gene; V was cut back by 6 bases and J by 1 base. Germline lookup yields CDR1 MNHNS and CDR2 SASEGT. CDR3 length: 14 amino acids. The chain's CDR3 is CASRQAGSYNEQFF. In DNA, the CDR3 is TGTGCCAGCAGGCAAGCGGGATCCTACAATGAGCAGTTCTTC.

The J gene is TRBJ1-5, the V gene TRBV19; tentatively, D is TRBD1 (6 bases). CDR3 length: 14 residues. V was trimmed by 11 bases and J by 0 bases, leaving 14 bases between them. Germline-derived CDR1 and CDR2 are LNHDA and SQIVND (reference sequence). CDR3 nucleotide sequence: TGTGCCGCCGAACAGGGCTATAGCAATCAGCCCCAGCATTTT. Amino acids: CAAEQGYSNQPQHF.

The chain links TRBV27 to TRBJ2-7; 9 bases match TRBD2. Germline CDR1 and CDR2: MNHEY and SMNVEV (reference sequence). The V segment lost 2 bases and the J segment 3 bases; nucleotides outside the gene matches: 5. CDR3 length: 15 residues. The CDR3 protein is CASSLETSGHYEQYF. The CDR3 coding sequence is TGTGCCAGCAGTTTAGAGACTAGCGGCCACTACGAGCAGTACTTC.

In its sample, this clone was seen once. The chain couples TRBV18 to TRBJ2-3; no definite D call. With 3 bases removed from V and 6 bases from J, the gap between germline ends came to 13 bases. The CDR3 length is 14 residues. Germline loops: CDR1 KGHSH, CDR2 LQKENI. The CDR3 reads CASSPSRTWDTQYF. The CDR3 nucleotides read TGTGCCAGCTCACCTAGCCGAACCTGGGATACGCAGTATTTT. Combining the CDR3 with reference TRBV18 and TRBJ2-3 gives the whole variable domain NAGVMQNPRHLVRRRGQEARLRCSPMKGHSHVYWYRQLPEEGLKFMVYLQKENIIDESGMPKERFSAEFPKEGPSILRIQQVVRGDSAAYFCASSPSRTWDTQYFGPGTRLTVL.

The genes are TRBV30 and TRBJ2-3; possible D gene TRBD2, 5 bases. V was pared by 2 bases and J by 4 bases, with 16 bases between. This CDR3 has 15 residues. Germline loops: CDR1 GTSNPN, CDR2 SVGIG (reference sequence). The CDR3 region is CAWSPGLGGADTQYF. CDR3 in DNA: TGTGCCTGGAGTCCGGGGTTAGGCGGCGCAGATACGCAGTATTTT.

This clone was observed a few times. The rearrangement uses TRBV4-1 and TRBJ2-1, with a possible D match to TRBD2 (6 bases). Per the germline V gene, CDR1 is MGHRA and CDR2 is YSYEKL. V dropped 0 bases and J dropped 0 bases, with 18 bases sitting between them. The CDR3 length is 19 residues. CDR3 sequence reads: CASSQEALADRSSYNEQFF. In DNA, the CDR3 is TGCGCCAGCAGCCAAGAAGCATTAGCGGACCGAAGCTCCTACAATGAGCAGTTCTTC.

In this sample, this clone turned up a few times. This chain connects TRBV15 to TRBJ1-1; D perhaps matches TRBD1 (6 bases). Per germline, CDR1 LNHNV and CDR2 YYDKDF (reference sequence). V shed 1 base and J shed 8 bases, with 8 bases lying between them. This CDR3 has 12 residues. The CDR3 DNA reads TGTGCCACCAGCAGAGGGACAGAGGAAGCTTTCTTT. It specifies CATSRGTEEAFF. Drawing the rest from reference TRBV15 and TRBJ1-1, the complete variable domain is DAMVIQNPRYQVTQFGKPVTLSCSQTLNHNVMYWYQQKSSQAPKLLFHYYDKDFNNEADTPDNFQSRRPNTSFCFLDIRSPGLGDTAMYLCATSRGTEEAFFGQGTRLTVV.

The rearrangement joins TRBV9 to TRBJ1-2; no definite D call. V was shortened by 6 bases and J by 3 bases, with 6 bases between the two germline ends. The CDR3 runs 11 residues. CDR1 and CDR2 (germline): SGDLS, YYNGEE. The CDR3 region is CASTTHYGYTF. The CDR3 DNA follows: TGTGCCAGCACTACTCACTATGGCTACACCTTC.

This chain connects TRBV29-1 to TRBJ1-1; D is possibly TRBD1 (6 bases). There are 13 residues in the CDR3. Trimming cost V 6 bases and J 1 base, with 12 bases left between them. Germline V gives CDR1 SQVTM, CDR2 ANQGSEA. The CDR3 coding sequence is TGCAGCGTGGCCGAGACAGGGAACACTGAAGCTTTCTTT. Its protein product is CSVAETGNTEAFF.